A single T cell receptor (beta chain) is shown here with its context. Its specificity is not known. The entry originates in a study of beta chain features in type 1 diabetes. Notes on the study in general: Type 1 diabetes patients had TCRB CDR3s that were shorter (moderately but significantly so) in all four CD4+ subsets. PCR could preferentially amplify shorter templates, alike in patients and controls.

This CDR3 region has 15 residues. The V end was cut by 10 bases, the J end by 0 bases, with 16 bases between. Germline loops: CDR1 LNHDA, CDR2 SQIVND (reference sequence). Reverse transcribing all isolated RNA meant expressed TCRB transcripts were sequenced. Each sample of naive, central memory or regulatory T cells had, on average, about 3.57 million reads. The data were produced by immunoSEQ multiplex PCR, yet TCRdb's version contains in-frame clones alone and is incomplete. The data hold around 160,000 clones, with 48% observed a single time. This clonotype was obtained from a man aged 18 to 35 in good health. The rearrangement joins TRBV19 to TRBJ2-4; D might be TRBD2 (6 bases). The sequenced sample was Tregs from blood. CDR3 loop: CATHPQGLAKNIQYF. The CDR3 nucleotides are TGTGCCACCCACCCCCAGGGACTAGCCAAAAACATTCAGTACTTC.